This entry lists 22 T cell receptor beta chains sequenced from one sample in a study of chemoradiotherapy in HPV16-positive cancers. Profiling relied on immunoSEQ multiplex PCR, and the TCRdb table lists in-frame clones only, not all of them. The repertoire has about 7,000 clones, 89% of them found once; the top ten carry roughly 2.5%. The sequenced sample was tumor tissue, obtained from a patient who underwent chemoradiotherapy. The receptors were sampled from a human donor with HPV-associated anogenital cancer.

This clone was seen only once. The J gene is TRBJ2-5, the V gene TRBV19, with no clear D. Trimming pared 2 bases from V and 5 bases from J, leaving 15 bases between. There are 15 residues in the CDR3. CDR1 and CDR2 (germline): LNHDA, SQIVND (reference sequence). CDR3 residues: CASSITPDWRETQYF. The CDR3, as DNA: TGTGCCAGTAGTATAACCCCCGATTGGCGGGAGACCCAGTACTTC.

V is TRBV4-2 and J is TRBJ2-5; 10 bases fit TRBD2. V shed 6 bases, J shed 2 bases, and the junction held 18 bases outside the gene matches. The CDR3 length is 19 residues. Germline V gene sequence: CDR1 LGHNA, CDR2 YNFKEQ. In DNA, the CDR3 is TGTGCCAGCAGTGCCACTTCCGAGGGGGAAGCGGGAGGGCAAGAGACCCAGTACTTC. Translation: CASSATSEGEAGGQETQYF.

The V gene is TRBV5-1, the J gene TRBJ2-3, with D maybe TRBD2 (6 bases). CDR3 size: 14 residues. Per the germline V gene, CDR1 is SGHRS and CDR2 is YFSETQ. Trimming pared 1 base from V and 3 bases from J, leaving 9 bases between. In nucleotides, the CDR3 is TGCGCCAGCAGCTTGTTCGGGGGTACAGATACGCAGTATTTT. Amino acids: CASSLFGGTDTQYF.

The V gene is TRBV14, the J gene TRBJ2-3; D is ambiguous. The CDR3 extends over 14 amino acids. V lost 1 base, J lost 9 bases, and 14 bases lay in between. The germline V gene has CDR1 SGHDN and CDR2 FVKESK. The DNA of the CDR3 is TGTGCCAGCAGCCAAGCGAATAGAATAGTGACGCAGTATTTT. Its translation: CASSQANRIVTQYF. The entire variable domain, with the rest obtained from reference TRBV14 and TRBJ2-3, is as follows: EAGVTQFPSHSVIEKGQTVTLRCDPISGHDNLYWYRRVMGKEIKFLLHFVKESKQDESGMPNNRFLAERTGGTYSTLKVQPAELEDSGVYFCASSQANRIVTQYFGPGTRLTVL.

DNA for the CDR3: TGTGCCAGCAGCTATGGGGGGAATAATTCACCCCTCCACTTT. Protein sequence: CASSYGGNNSPLHF. This chain uses TRBV7-9 with TRBJ1-6; D is possibly TRBD1 (5 bases). Deletions cut 4 bases from V and 5 bases from J, with 9 bases between. The CDR3 covers 14 residues. Germline CDR1 and CDR2: SEHNR and FQNEAQ (reference sequence).

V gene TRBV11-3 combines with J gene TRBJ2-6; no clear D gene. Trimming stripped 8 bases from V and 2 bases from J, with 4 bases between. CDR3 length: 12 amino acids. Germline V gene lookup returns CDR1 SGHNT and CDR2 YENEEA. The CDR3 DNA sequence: TGTGCCAGCGGACCTGGGGCCAACGTCCTGACTTTC. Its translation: CASGPGANVLTF.

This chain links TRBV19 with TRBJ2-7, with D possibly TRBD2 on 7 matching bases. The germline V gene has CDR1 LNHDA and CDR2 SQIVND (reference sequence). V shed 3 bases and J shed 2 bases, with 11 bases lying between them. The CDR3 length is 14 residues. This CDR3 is CASSIGGAAYEQYF. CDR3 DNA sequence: TGTGCCAGTAGTATTGGGGGGGCAGCCTACGAGCAGTACTTC. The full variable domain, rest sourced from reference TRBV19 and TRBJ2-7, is DGGITQSPKYLFRKEGQNVTLSCEQNLNHDAMYWYRQDPGQGLRLIYYSQIVNDFQKGDIAEGYSVSREKKESFPLTVTSAQKNPTAFYLCASSIGGAAYEQYFGPGTRLTVT.

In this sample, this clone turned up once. CDR3 in DNA: TGTGCCAGCTCGAAAATGGCGGGAGGGCCTGGGGATACGCAGTATTTT. Amino acids: CASSKMAGGPGDTQYF. The chain recombines TRBV7-9 with TRBJ2-3, with 9 bases lining up with TRBD2. CDR3 size: 16 residues. V gave up 8 bases and J gave up 6 bases; unmatched junction bases: 15. The germline V gene encodes CDR1 SEHNR and CDR2 FQNEAQ (reference sequence). Looking up the rest from reference TRBV7-9 and TRBJ2-3 gives the full variable domain: DTGVSQNPRHKITKRGQNVTFRCDPISEHNRLYWYRQTLGQGPEFLTYFQNEAQLEKSRLLSDRFSAERPKGSFSTLEIQRTEQGDSAMYLCASSKMAGGPGDTQYFGPGTRLTVL.

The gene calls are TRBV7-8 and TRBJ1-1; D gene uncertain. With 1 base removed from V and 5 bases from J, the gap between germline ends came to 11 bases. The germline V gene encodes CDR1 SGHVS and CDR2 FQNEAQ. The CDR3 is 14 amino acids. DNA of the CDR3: TGTGCCAGCAGCTTAGTTTTGGGGAAGACTGAAGCTTTCTTT. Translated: CASSLVLGKTEAFF.

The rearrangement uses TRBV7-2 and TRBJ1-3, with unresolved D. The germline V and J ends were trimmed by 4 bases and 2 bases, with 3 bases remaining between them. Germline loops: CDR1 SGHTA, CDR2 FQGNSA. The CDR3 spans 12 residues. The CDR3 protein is CASSSTGNTIYF. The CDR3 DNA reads TGTGCCAGCAGCTCTACTGGAAACACCATATATTTT.

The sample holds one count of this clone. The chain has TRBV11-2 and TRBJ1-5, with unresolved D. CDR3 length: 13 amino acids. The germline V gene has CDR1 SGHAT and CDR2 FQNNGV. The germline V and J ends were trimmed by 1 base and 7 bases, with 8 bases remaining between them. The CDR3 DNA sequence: TGTGCCAGCAGCTTAGCTGGGTTACAGCCCCAGCATTTT. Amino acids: CASSLAGLQPQHF.

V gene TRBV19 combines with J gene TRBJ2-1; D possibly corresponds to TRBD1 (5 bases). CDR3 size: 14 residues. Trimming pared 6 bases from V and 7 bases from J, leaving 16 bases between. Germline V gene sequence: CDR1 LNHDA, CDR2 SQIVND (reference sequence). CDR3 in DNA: TGTGCCAGTAGGGTGTTGGGGCCTTCGAATGAGCAGTTCTTC. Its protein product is CASRVLGPSNEQFF.

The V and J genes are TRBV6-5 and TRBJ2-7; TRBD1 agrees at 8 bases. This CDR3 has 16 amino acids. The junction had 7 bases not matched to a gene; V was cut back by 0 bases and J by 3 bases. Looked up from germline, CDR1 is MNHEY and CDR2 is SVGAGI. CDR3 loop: CASSYSWQGASYEQYF. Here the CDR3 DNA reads TGTGCCAGCAGTTACTCGTGGCAGGGGGCGAGCTACGAGCAGTACTTC.

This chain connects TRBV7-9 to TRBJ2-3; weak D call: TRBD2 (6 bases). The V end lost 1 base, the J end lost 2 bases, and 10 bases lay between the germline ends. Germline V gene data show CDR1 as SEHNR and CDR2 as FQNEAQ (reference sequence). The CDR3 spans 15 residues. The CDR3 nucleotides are TGTGCCAGCAGCTTAGAGGGGACTTTCACAGATACGCAGTATTTT. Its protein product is CASSLEGTFTDTQYF. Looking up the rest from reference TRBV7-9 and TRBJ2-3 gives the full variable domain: DTGVSQNPRHKITKRGQNVTFRCDPISEHNRLYWYRQTLGQGPEFLTYFQNEAQLEKSRLLSDRFSAERPKGSFSTLEIQRTEQGDSAMYLCASSLEGTFTDTQYFGPGTRLTVL.

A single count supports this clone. The CDR3 DNA sequence: TGTGCCAGTAGTATTCGGGATGGGGGACGAACCTACGAGCAGTACTTC. Its translation: CASSIRDGGRTYEQYF. This rearrangement joins TRBV19 to TRBJ2-7; D is perhaps TRBD1 or TRBD2 (5 bases each). The CDR3 runs to 16 residues. Germline loops: CDR1 LNHDA, CDR2 SQIVND (reference sequence). Trimming removed 3 bases at V and 2 bases at J, with 17 bases between.

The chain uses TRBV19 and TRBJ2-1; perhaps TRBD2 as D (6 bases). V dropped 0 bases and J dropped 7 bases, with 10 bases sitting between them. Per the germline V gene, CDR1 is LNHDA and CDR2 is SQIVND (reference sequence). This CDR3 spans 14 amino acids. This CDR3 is CASSIERERNEQFF. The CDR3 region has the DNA TGTGCCAGTAGTATAGAGCGGGAACGGAATGAGCAGTTCTTC. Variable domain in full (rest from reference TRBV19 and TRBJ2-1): DGGITQSPKYLFRKEGQNVTLSCEQNLNHDAMYWYRQDPGQGLRLIYYSQIVNDFQKGDIAEGYSVSREKKESFPLTVTSAQKNPTAFYLCASSIERERNEQFFGPGTRLTVL.

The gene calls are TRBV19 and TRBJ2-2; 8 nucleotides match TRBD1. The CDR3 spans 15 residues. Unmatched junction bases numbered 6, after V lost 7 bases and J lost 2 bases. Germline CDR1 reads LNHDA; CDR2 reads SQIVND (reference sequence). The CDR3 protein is CASTMTGVNTGELFF. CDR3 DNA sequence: TGTGCCAGTACTATGACAGGGGTTAACACCGGGGAGCTGTTTTTT.

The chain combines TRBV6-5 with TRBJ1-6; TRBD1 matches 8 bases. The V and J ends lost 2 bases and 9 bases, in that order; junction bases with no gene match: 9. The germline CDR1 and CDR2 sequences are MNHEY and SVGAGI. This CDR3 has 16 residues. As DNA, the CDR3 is TGTGCCAGCAGTTACCGCACGGGACAGGAAGGTTCACCCCTCCACTTT. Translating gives CASSYRTGQEGSPLHF.

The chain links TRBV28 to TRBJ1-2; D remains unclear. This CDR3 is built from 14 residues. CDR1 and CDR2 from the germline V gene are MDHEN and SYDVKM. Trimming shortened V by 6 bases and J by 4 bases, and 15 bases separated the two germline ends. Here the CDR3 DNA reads TGTGCCAGCAGGACACACAGTGAGGGCTATGGCTACACCTTC. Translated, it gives CASRTHSEGYGYTF.

CDR3 coding DNA: TGTGCCAGCAGTGTTTTGGCGGGGGCCCCGGCTTTCTTT. As protein: CASSVLAGAPAFF. The rearrangement uses TRBV6-1 and TRBJ1-1, with D possibly TRBD1 on 6 matching bases. This CDR3 region has 13 residues. Trimming left V 4 bases short and J 11 bases short, with 17 bases between. Germline V lookup: CDR1 MNHNS, CDR2 SASEGT.

The CDR3 sequence: CAISESGREDTIYF. The CDR3 bases are TGTGCCATCAGTGAGTCGGGCAGGGAGGACACCATATATTTT. The gene calls are TRBV10-3 and TRBJ1-3; a possible D gene is TRBD1 (5 bases). The V end lost 0 bases, the J end lost 8 bases, and 11 bases lay between the germline ends. The CDR3 totals 14 residues. Germline CDR1 ENHRY, CDR2 SYGVKD.

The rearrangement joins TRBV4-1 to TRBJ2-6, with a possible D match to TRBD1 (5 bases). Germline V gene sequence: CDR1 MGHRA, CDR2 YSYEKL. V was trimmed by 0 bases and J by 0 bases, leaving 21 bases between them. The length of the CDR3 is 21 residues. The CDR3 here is CASSQEGKGTVGVSGANVLTF. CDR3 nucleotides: TGCGCCAGCAGCCAAGAGGGAAAGGGAACGGTAGGGGTCTCTGGGGCCAACGTCCTGACTTTC.